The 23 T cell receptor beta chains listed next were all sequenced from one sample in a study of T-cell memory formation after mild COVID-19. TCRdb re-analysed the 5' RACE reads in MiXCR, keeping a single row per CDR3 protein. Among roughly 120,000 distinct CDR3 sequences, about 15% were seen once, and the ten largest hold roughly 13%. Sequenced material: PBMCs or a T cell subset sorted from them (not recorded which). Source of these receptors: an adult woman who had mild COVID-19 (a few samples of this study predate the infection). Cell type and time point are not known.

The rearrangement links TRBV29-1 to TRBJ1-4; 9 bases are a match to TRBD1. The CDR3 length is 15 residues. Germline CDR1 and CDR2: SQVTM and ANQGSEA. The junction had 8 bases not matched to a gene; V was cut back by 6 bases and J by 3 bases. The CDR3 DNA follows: TGCAGCGTCACCAGAGGACAGGGGCCTAATGAAAAACTGTTTTTT. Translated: CSVTRGQGPNEKLFF.

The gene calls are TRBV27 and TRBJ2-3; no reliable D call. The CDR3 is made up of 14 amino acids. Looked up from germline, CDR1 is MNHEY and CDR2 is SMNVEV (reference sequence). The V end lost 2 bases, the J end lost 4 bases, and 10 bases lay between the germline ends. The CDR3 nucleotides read TGTGCCAGCAGTTTAACGCTCGGGTCAGATACGCAGTATTTT. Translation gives CASSLTLGSDTQYF.

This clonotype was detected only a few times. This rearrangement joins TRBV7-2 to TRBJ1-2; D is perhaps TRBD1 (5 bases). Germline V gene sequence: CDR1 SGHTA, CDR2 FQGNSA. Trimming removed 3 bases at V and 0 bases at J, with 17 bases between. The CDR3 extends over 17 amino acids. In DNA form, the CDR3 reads TGTGCCAGCAGCTTCCGACAGTTCGACACCTCTAACTATGGCTACACCTTC. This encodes CASSFRQFDTSNYGYTF.

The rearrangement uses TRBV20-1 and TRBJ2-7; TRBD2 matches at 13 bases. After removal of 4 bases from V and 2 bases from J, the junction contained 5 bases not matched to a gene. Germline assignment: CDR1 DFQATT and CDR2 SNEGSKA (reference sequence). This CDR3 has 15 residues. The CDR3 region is CSAKRLAGGPYEQYF. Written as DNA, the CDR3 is TGCAGTGCTAAACGACTAGCGGGAGGCCCCTACGAGCAGTACTTC.

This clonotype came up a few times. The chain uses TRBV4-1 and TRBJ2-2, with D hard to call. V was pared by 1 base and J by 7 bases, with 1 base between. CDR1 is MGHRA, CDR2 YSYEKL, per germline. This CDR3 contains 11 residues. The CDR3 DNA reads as TGCGCCAGCAGCCAAGGCGGGGAGCTGTTTTTT. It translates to CASSQGGELFF.

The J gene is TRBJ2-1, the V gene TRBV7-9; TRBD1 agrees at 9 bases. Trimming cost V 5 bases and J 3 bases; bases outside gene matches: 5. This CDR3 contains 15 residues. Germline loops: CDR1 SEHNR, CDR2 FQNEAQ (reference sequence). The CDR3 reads CASSPTGGGYNEQFF. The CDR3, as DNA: TGTGCCAGCAGCCCGACAGGGGGAGGCTACAATGAGCAGTTCTTC.

The CDR3 region is CSVEGAGGYEQYF. CDR3 in DNA: TGCAGCGTTGAAGGGGCAGGAGGGTACGAGCAGTACTTC. The chain has TRBV29-1 and TRBJ2-7; the D gene is possibly TRBD2 (6 bases). Germline V CDR1 and CDR2: SQVTM, ANQGSEA. Trimming removed 1 base at V and 4 bases at J, with 11 bases between. CDR3 size: 13 residues.

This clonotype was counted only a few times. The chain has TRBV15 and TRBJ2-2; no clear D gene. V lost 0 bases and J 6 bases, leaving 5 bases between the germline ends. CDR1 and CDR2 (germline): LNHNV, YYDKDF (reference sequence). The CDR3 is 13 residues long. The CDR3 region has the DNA TGTGCCACCAGCAGAGATTGGGCCGGGGAGCTGTTTTTT. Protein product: CATSRDWAGELFF.

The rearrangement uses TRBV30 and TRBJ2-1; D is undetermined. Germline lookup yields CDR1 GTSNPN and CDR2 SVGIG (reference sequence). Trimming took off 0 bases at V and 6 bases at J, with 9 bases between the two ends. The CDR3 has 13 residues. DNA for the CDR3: TGTGCCTGGAGTGTAACGAGCGCCAATGAGCAGTTCTTC. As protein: CAWSVTSANEQFF.

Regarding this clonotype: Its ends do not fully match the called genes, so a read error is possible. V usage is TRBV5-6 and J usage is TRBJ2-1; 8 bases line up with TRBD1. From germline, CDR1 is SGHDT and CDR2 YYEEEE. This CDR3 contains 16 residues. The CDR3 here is CANSSTWDRRYNEQFF. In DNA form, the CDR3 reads TGTGCCAACAGCTCAACTTGGGACAGGAGATACAATGAGCAGTTCTTC.

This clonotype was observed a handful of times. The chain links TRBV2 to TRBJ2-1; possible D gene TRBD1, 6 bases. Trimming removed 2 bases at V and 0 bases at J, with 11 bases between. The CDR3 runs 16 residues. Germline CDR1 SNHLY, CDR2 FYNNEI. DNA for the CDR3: TGTGCCAGCAGTGAACTCCAGGGGAGCTCCTACAATGAGCAGTTCTTC. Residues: CASSELQGSSYNEQFF.

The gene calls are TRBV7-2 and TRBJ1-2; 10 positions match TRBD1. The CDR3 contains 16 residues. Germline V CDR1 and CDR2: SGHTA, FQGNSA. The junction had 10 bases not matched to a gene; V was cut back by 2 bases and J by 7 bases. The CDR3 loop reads CASSLSGQGIGSGYTF. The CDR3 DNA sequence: TGTGCCAGCAGCTTATCGGGACAGGGGATTGGAAGTGGCTACACCTTC.

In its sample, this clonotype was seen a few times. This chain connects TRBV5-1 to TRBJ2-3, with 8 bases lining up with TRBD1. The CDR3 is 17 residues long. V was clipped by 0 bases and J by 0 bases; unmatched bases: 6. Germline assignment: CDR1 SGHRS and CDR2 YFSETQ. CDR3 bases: TGCGCCAGCAGCTTGGCAGGGGGCCCAACTAGCACAGATACGCAGTATTTT. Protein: CASSLAGGPTSTDTQYF. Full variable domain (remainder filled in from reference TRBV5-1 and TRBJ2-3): KAGVTQTPRYLIKTRGQQVTLSCSPISGHRSVSWYQQTPGQGLQFLFEYFSETQRNKGNFPGRFSGRQFSNSRSEMNVSTLELGDSALYLCASSLAGGPTSTDTQYFGPGTRLTVL.

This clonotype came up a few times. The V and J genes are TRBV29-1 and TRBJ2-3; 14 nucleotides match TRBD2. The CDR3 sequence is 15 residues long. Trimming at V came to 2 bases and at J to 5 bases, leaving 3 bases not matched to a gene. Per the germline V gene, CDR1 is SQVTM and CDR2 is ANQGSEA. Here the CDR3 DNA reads TGCAGCGTTGAACCCGGGACTAGCGGGGGAGATACGCAGTATTTT. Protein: CSVEPGTSGGDTQYF.

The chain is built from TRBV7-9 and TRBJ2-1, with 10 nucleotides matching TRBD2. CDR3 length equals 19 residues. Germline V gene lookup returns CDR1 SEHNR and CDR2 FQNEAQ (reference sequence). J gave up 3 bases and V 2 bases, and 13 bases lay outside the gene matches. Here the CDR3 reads CASSLSTSGTAPYYNEQFF. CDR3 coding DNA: TGTGCCAGCAGCTTATCTACTAGCGGGACCGCCCCCTACTACAATGAGCAGTTCTTC.

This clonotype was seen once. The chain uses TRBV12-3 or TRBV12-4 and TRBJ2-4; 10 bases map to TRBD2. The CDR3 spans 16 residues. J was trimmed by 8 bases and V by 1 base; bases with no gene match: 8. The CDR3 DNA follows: TGTGCCAGCAGTTTAGGACTAGCGGGCCCTGGGGACATTCAGTACTTC. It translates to CASSLGLAGPGDIQYF.

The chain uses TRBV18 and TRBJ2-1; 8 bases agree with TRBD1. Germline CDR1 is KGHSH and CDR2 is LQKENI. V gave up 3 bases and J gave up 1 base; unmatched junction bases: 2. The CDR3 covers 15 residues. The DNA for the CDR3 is TGTGCCAGCTCACCTCGGGACAGGTCCTACAATGAGCAGTTCTTC. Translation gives CASSPRDRSYNEQFF.

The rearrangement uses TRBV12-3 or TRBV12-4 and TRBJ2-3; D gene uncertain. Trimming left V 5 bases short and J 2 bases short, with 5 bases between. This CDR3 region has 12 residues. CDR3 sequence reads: CASSGFTDTQYF. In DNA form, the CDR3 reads TGTGCCAGCAGTGGATTCACAGATACGCAGTATTTT.

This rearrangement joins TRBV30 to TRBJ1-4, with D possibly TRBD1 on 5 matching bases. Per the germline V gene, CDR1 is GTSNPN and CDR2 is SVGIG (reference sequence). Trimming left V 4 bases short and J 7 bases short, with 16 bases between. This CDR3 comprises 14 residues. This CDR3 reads CAWKGGGGGEKLFF. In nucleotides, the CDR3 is TGTGCCTGGAAGGGTGGGGGAGGAGGTGAAAAACTGTTTTTT. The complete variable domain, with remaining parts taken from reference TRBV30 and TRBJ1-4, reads SQTIHQWPATLVQPVGSPLSLECTVEGTSNPNLYWYRQAAGRGLQLLFYSVGIGQISSEVPQNLSASRPQDRQFILSSKKLLLSDSGFYLCAWKGGGGGEKLFFGSGTQLSVL.

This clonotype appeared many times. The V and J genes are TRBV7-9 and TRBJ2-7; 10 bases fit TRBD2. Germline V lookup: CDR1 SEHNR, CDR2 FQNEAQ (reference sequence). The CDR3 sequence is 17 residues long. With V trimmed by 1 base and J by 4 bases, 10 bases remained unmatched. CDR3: CASSLGLASGSIYEQYF. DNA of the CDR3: TGTGCCAGCAGCTTAGGGCTCGCTAGCGGGAGTATATACGAGCAGTACTTC.

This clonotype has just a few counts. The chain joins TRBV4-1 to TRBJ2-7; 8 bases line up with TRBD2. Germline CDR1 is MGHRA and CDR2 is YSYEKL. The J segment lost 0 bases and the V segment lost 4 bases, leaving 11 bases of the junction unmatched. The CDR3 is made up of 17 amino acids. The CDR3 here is CASSPMPGGPSSYEQYF. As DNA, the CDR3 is TGCGCCAGCAGCCCCATGCCGGGGGGGCCGAGCTCCTACGAGCAGTACTTC.

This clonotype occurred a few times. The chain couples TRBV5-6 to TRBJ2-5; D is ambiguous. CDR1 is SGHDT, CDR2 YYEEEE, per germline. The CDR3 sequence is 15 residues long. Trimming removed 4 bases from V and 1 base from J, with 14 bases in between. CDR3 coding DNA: TGTGCCAGCAGCCCCTATGACGGGCGCCAAGAGACCCAGTACTTC. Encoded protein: CASSPYDGRQETQYF.

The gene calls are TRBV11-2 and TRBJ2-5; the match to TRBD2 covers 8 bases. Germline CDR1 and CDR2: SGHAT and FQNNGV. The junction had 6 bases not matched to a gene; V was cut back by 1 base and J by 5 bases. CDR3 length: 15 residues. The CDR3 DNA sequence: TGTGCCAGCAGCTTAGGGACACTAGCGGCGGAGACCCAGTACTTC. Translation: CASSLGTLAAETQYF.